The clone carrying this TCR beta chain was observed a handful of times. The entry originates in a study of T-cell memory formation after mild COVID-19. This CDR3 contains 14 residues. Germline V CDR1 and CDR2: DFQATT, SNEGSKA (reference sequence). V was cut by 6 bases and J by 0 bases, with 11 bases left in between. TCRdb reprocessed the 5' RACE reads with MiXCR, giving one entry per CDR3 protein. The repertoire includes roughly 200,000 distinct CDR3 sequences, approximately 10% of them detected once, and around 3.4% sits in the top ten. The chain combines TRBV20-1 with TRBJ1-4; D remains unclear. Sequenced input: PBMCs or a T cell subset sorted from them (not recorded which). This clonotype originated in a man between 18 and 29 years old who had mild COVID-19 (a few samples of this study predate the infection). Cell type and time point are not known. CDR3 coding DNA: TGCAGTGCCGTCCGCCCCGCAACTAATGAAAAACTGTTTTTT. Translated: CSAVRPATNEKLFF.